This T cell receptor (beta chain) was profiled in a study of blood T cell repertoires in COVID-19. Study-wide context: Acute-phase and convalescent COVID-19 samples originated in the United States, Italy and Spain. From T cells, B-cell-depleted T cells, or PBMCs came the material, which was cDNA or gDNA.

CDR1 and CDR2 from the germline V gene are LGHDT and YNNKEL (reference sequence). The CDR3 is made up of 15 amino acids. V shed 4 bases and J shed 3 bases, with 13 bases lying between them. This clone was detected a few times. In the original workflow: It was from reference gene primer amplification that nucleated cell counts were estimated. Sequencing was performed with immunoSEQ multiplex PCR; in TCRdb, only in-frame clones are kept and a portion is missing. Clone size and the V and J calls come from that table; the DNA yielded D and trimming. The table has approximately 70,000 clones, 70% to 80% seen once.

This rearrangement joins TRBV3-1 (or the pseudogene TRBV3-2) to TRBJ1-5; D uncertain. The clonotype originates from a man in his sixties with active or convalescent COVID-19. Sequencing used peripheral blood. This CDR3 reads CASSPTVTNNQPQHF. CDR3 coding DNA: TGTGCCAGCAGCCCGACGGTAACTAACAATCAGCCCCAGCATTTT.